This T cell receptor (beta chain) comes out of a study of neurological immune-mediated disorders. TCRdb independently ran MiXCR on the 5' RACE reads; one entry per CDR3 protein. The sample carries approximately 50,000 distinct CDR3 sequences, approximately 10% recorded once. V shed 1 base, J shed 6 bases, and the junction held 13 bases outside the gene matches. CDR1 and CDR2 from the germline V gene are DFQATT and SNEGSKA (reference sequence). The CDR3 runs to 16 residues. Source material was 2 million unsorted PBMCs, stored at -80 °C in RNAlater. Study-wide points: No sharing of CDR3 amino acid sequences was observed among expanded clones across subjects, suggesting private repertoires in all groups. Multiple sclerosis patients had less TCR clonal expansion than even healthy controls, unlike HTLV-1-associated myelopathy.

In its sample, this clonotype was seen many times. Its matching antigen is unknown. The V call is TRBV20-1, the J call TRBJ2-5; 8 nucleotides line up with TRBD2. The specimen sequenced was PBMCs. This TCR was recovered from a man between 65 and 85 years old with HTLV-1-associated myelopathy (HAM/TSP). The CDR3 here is CSARVAPSGRVKTQYF. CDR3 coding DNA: TGCAGTGCTAGAGTTGCCCCCAGCGGGAGAGTAAAGACCCAGTACTTC.